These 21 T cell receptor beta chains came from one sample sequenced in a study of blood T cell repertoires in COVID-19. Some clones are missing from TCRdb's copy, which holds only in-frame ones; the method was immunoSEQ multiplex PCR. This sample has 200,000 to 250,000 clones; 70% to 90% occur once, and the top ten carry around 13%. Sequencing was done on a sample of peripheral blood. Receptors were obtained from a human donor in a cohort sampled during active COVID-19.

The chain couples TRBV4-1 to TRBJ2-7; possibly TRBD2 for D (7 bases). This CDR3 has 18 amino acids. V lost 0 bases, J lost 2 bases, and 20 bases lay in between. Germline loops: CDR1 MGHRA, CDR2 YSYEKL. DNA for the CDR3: TGCGCCAGCAGCCAAGACTTGGGGGGGACAAGCCTGACCTACGAGCAGTACTTC. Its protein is CASSQDLGGTSLTYEQYF.

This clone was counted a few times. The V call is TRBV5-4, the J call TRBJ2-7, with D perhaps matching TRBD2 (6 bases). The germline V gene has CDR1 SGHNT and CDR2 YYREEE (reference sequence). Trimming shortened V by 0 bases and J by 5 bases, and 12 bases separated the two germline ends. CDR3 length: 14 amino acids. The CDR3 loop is CASSLDGGAHEQYF. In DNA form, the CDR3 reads TGTGCCAGCAGCTTGGATGGAGGGGCCCACGAGCAGTACTTC.

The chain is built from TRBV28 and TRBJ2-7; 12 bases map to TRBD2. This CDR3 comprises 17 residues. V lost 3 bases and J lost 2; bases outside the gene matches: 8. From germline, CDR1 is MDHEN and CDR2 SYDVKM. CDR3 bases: TGTGCCAGCAGTTTCCAACTAGCGGGAGGTCTCCCCTACGAGCAGTACTTC. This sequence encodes CASSFQLAGGLPYEQYF.

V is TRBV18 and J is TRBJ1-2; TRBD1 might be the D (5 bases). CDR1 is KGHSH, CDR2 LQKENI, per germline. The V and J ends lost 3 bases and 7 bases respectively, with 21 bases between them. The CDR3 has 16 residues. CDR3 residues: CASSPDSVRRSRGYTF. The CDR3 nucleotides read TGTGCCAGCTCACCTGACAGTGTCCGCCGATCGCGTGGCTACACCTTC.

The CDR3 DNA reads TGTGCCAGCAGCCAAGATCACAGGGGGCGGGCGAACACTGAAGCTTTCTTT. Translating gives CASSQDHRGRANTEAFF. V is TRBV4-2 and J is TRBJ1-1, with 9 bases aligning to TRBD1. CDR1 and CDR2 (germline): LGHNA, YNFKEQ. The CDR3 consists of 17 residues. Trimming cost V 0 bases and J 1 base; bases outside gene matches: 6.

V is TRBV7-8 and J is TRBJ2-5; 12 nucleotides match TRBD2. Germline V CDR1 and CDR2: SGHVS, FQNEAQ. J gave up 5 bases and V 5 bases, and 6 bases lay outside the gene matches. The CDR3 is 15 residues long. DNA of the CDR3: TGTGCCAGCAGCCCCTTTCTAGCGGGGGGGGAGACCCAGTACTTC. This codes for CASSPFLAGGETQYF.

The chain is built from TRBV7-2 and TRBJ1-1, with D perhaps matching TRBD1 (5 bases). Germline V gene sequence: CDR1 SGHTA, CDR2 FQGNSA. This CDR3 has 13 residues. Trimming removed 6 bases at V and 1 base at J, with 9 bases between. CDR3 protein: CASRSQGNTEAFF. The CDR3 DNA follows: TGTGCCAGCAGATCTCAGGGGAACACTGAAGCTTTCTTT.

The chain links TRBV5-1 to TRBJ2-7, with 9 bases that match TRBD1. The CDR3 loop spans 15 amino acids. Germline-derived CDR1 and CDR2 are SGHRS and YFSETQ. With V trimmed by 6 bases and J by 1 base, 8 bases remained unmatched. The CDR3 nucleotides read TGCGCCAGCACCCCTAAGGACAGGGGTTCCTACGAGCAGTACTTC. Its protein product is CASTPKDRGSYEQYF. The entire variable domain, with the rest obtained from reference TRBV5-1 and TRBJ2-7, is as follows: KAGVTQTPRYLIKTRGQQVTLSCSPISGHRSVSWYQQTPGQGLQFLFEYFSETQRNKGNFPGRFSGRQFSNSRSEMNVSTLELGDSALYLCASTPKDRGSYEQYFGPGTRLTVT.

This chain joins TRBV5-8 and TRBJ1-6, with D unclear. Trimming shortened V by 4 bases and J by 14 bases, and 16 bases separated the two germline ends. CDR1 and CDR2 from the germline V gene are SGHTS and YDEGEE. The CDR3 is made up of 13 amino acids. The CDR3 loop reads CASSPEQIVSLHF. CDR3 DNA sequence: TGTGCCAGCAGCCCCGAACAGATTGTATCCCTCCACTTT.

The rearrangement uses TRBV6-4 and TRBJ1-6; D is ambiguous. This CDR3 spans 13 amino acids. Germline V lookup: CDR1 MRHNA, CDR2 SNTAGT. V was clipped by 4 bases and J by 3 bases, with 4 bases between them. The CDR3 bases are TGTGCCAGCAGTGTCAGCTATAATTCACCCCTCCACTTT. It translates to CASSVSYNSPLHF.

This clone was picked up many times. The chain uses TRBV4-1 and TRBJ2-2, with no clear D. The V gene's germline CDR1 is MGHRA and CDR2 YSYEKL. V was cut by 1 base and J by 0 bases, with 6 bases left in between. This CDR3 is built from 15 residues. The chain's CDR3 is CASSQGRANTGELFF. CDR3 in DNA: TGCGCCAGCAGCCAAGGACGGGCGAACACCGGGGAGCTGTTTTTT.

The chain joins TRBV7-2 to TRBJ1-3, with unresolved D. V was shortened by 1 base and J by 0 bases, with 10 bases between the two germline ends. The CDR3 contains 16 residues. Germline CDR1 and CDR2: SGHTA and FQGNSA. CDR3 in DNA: TGTGCCAGCAGCTTAGGGCACGTAAACTCTGGAAACACCATATATTTT. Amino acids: CASSLGHVNSGNTIYF.

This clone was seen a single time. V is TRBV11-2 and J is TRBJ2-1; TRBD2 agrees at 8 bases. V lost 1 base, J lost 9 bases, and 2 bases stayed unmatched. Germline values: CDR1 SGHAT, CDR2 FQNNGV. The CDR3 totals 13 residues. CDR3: CASSLAREGEQFF. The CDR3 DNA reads TGTGCCAGCAGCTTAGCCCGGGAGGGTGAGCAGTTCTTC.

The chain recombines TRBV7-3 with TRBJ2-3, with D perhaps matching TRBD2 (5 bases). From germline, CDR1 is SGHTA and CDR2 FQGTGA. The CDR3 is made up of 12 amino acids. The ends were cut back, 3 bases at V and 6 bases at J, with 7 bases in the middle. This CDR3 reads CASSLIADTQYF. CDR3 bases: TGTGCCAGCAGCTTGATAGCGGATACGCAGTATTTT.

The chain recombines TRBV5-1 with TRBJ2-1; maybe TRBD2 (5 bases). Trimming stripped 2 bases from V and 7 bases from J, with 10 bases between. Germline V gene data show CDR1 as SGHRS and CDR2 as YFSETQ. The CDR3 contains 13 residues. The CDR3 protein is CASSFSRENEQFF. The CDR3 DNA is TGCGCCAGCAGCTTTTCGAGGGAGAATGAGCAGTTCTTC.

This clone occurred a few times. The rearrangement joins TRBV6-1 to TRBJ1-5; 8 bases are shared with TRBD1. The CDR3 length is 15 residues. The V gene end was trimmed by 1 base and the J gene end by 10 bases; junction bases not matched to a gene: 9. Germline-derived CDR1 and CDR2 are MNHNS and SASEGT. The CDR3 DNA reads TGTGCCAGCAGTGAAGATTCAGGGGGCCGTATTCCCCAGCATTTT. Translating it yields CASSEDSGGRIPQHF.

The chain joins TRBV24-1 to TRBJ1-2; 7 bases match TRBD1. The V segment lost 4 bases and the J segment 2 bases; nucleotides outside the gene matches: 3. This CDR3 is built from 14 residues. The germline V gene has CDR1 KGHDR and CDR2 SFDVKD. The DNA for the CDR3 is TGTGCCACCAGTGACCGGGGACAGAACTATGGCTACACCTTC. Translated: CATSDRGQNYGYTF.

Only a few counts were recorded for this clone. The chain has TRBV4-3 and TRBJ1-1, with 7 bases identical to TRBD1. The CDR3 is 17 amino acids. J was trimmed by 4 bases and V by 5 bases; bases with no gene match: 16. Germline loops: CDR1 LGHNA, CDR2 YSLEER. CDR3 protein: CASSTAWDSGGATEAFF. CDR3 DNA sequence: TGCGCCAGCAGCACCGCCTGGGACAGCGGAGGAGCCACTGAAGCTTTCTTT.

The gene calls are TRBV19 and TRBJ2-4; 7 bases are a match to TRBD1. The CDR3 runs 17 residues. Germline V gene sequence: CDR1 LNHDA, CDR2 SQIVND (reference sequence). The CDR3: CPPHSTGESLAKNIQYF. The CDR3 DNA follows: TGTCCACCCCATAGTACAGGGGAGTCCCTAGCCAAAAACATTCAGTACTTC.

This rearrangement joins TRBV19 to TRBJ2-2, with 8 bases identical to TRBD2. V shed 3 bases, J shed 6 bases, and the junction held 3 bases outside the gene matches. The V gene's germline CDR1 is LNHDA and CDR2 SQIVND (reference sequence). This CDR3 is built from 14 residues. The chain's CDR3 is CASSMAAGAGELFF. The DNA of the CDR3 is TGTGCCAGTAGTATGGCAGCGGGGGCCGGGGAGCTGTTTTTT. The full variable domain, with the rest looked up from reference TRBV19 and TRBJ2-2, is DGGITQSPKYLFRKEGQNVTLSCEQNLNHDAMYWYRQDPGQGLRLIYYSQIVNDFQKGDIAEGYSVSREKKESFPLTVTSAQKNPTAFYLCASSMAAGAGELFFGEGSRLTVL.

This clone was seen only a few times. Here the CDR3 reads CASSNPGAGENQPQHF. In DNA, the CDR3 is TGTGCCAGCAGTAATCCAGGGGCAGGGGAAAATCAGCCCCAGCATTTT. The chain carries TRBV6-2 or TRBV6-3 and TRBJ1-5; possible D gene TRBD1, 6 bases. Germline-derived CDR1 and CDR2 are MNHEY and SVGEGT. This CDR3 region has 16 residues. V was clipped by 5 bases and J by 4 bases, with 18 bases between them.